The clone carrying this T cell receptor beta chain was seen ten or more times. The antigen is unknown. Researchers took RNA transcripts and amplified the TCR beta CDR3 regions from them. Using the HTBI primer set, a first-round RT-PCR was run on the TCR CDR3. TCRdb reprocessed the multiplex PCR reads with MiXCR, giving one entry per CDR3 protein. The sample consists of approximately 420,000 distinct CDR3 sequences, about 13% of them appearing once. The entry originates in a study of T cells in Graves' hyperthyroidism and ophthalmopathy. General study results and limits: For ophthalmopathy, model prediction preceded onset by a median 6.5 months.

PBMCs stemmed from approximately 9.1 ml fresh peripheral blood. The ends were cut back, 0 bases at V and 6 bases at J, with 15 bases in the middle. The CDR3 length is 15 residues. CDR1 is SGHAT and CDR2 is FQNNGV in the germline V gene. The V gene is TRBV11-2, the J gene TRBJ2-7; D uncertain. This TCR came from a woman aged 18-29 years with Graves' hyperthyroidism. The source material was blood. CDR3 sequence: CASSLDSTRSIEQYF. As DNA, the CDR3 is TGTGCCAGCAGCTTAGACTCGACCAGGTCTATCGAGCAGTACTTC.